This TCR beta chain was captured in a study of blood T cells in healthy people across ages. Study observations and caveats: The fall in TCR beta diversity per million T cells was roughly linear with age.

Combining a sample-barcoded 5' primer with a J-beta primer mix, a second PCR ran for 7 to 11 cycles. Each CDR3 protein is one row after TCRdb ran MiXCR on the 5' RACE reads. The repertoire consists of about 1.5 million distinct CDR3 sequences, with about 43% occurring once and the leading ten covering approximately 7.9%. This CDR3 is 16 amino acids long. V shed 0 bases, J shed 8 bases, and the junction held 4 bases outside the gene matches. Germline values: CDR1 KGHSH, CDR2 LQKENI. This clonotype was seen more than once but under ten times. Antigen: not known. Sequencing was carried out using blood. J is TRBJ2-1 and V is TRBV18; 13 bases match TRBD2. The TCR was taken from a young woman in good health. The CDR3, as DNA: TGTGCCAGCTCACCACCGAGGACTAGCGGGAGTGATGAGCAGTTCTTC. This encodes CASSPPRTSGSDEQFF.